The rows below give T cell receptor beta chains drawn from one sample of a study of identical twins. TCRdb analysed the 5' RACE reads with MiXCR anew, one entry per CDR3 protein. The sample holds more than 1.5 million distinct CDR3 sequences, under 35% seen once. The material sequenced was cord blood. These receptors were taken from a newborn girl in good health. Each CDR3 is given with its conserved first and last residue.

CDR3	V	J
CATHRGRAGGVQETQYF	TRBV5-1	TRBJ2-5
CSDPKNTEAFF	TRBV29-1	TRBJ1-1
CASSRLTGFTQYF	TRBV4-1	TRBJ2-3
CASSVSGGFSYEQYF	TRBV9	TRBJ2-7
CASSLGGTGLPTNEKLFF	TRBV5-1	TRBJ1-4
CASKYREGENTEAFF	TRBV27	TRBJ1-1
CSAQGYPSYNSPLHF	TRBV20-1	TRBJ1-6
CASSDQGARNYGYTF	TRBV5-1	TRBJ1-2
CASSLVPSGAADTQYF	TRBV5-1	TRBJ2-3
CSASRVAEAFF	TRBV20-1	TRBJ1-1
CSAGFGNQPQHF	TRBV20-1	TRBJ1-5
CASTISVATNEKLFF	TRBV12-3/TRBV12-4	TRBJ1-4
CSVEHMGQMNTEAFF	TRBV29-1	TRBJ1-1
CSVEWGAGELFF	TRBV29-1	TRBJ2-2
CSSTSGAYSEQFF	TRBV20-1	TRBJ2-1
CASSLDLGRSSYEQYF	TRBV5-1	TRBJ2-7
CSAAIPSSNEQFF	TRBV20-1	TRBJ2-1
CASSLRGRQNIQYF	TRBV7-2	TRBJ2-4
CASSRLSDSYEQYF	TRBV28	TRBJ2-7
CATSDGSGSASTDTQYF	TRBV24-1	TRBJ2-3
CASSHLGAGPAYEQYF	TRBV4-2	TRBJ2-7
CASTPRSGSSYEQYF	TRBV6-6	TRBJ2-7
CASSQDPRSNQPQHF	TRBV4-2	TRBJ1-5
CATSDRDRRDTQYF	TRBV24-1	TRBJ2-3
CASRGDRPFNYGYTF	TRBV6-6	TRBJ1-2
CASSYAHRVTGSEQFF	TRBV6-5	TRBJ2-1
CASSPQRTSGSKNIQYF	TRBV18	TRBJ2-4
CATSDSPGYF	TRBV24-1	TRBJ2-4
CASRFSGRYEQYF	TRBV2	TRBJ2-7
CASRQDGLATLQETQYF	TRBV28	TRBJ2-5
CSASTWDRGYEQYF	TRBV29-1	TRBJ2-7
CASSHGQGAVGYTF	TRBV7-9	TRBJ1-2
CASSSPDRYRSETQYF	TRBV12-3/TRBV12-4	TRBJ2-5
CSARKDPANYGYTF	TRBV20-1	TRBJ1-2
CASGGLAGTDTQYF	TRBV5-1	TRBJ2-3
CASSQDQNSRPINEQYF	TRBV14	TRBJ2-7
CASSFSRGTLHRNGYTF	TRBV12-3/TRBV12-4	TRBJ1-2
CSALSGTASTDTQYF	TRBV20-1	TRBJ2-3
CASSLELIYGYTF	TRBV3-1	TRBJ1-2
CASRQPGQGKFDEQFF	TRBV4-1	TRBJ2-1
CASIPQGHSGNTIYF	TRBV19	TRBJ1-3
CASSLDQPAGAYEQYF	TRBV11-2	TRBJ2-7
CASSQVFNFGTRKTSTDTQYF	TRBV4-2	TRBJ2-3
CASSPRPGQGGTDTQYF	TRBV18	TRBJ2-3
CASSPRILAGGPDTQYF	TRBV12-3/TRBV12-4	TRBJ2-3